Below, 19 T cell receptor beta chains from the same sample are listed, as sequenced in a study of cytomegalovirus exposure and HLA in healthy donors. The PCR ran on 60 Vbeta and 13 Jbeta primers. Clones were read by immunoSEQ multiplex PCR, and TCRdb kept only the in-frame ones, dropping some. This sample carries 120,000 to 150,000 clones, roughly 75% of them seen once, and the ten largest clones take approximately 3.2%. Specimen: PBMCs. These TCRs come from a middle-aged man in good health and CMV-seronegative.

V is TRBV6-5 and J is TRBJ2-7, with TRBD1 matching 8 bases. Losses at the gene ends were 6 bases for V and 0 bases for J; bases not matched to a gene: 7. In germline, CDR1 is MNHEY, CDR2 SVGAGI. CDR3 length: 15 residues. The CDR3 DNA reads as TGTGCCAGCAGCCAAAGGACAGGGAGCTCCTACGAGCAGTACTTC. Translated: CASSQRTGSSYEQYF.

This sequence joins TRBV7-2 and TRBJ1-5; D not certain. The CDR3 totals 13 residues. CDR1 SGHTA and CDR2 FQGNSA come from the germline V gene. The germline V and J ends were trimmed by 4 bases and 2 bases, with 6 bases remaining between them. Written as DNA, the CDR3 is TGTGCCAGCAGCTCGCAGGGCAATCAGCCCCAGCATTTT. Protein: CASSSQGNQPQHF.

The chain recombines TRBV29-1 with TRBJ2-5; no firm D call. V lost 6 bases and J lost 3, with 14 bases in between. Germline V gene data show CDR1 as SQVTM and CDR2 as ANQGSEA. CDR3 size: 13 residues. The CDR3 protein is CSVLVVLEETQYF. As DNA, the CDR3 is TGCAGCGTCCTGGTTGTCTTAGAAGAGACCCAGTACTTC.

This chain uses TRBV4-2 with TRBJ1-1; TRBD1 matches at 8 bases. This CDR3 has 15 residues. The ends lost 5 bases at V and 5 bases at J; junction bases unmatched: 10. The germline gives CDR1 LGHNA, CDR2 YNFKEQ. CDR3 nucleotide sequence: TGTGCCAGCAGCTCGACGCCAGGGGGCAAGACTGAAGCTTTCTTT. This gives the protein CASSSTPGGKTEAFF.

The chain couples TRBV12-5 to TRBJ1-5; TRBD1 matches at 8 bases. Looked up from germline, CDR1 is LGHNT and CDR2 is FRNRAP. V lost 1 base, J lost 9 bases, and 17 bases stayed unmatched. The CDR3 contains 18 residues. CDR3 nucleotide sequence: TGTGCTAGTGGTTTGGCCCGAGGACAGGGTGGGTTCGTTATGCCCCAGCATTTT. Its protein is CASGLARGQGGFVMPQHF.

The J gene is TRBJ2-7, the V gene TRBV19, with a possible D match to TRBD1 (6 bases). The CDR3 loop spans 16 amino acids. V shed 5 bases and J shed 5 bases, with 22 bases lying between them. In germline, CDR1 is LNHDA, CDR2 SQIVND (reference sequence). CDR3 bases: TGTGCCAGTAGTCACATTGGGAACAGGGCCCTGGACGAGCAGTACTTC. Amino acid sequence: CASSHIGNRALDEQYF.

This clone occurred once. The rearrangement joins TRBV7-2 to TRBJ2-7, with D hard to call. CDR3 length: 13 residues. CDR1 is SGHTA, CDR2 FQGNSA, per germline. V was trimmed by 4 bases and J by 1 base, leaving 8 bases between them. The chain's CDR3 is CASSSTNSYEQYF. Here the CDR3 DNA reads TGTGCCAGCAGCTCGACAAATTCCTACGAGCAGTACTTC.

The CDR3 DNA sequence: TGCGCCAGCAGCCCTGTCGGGGGGACTACTCTATACAATGAGCAGTTCTTC. This translates into CASSPVGGTTLYNEQFF. V gene TRBV4-1 combines with J gene TRBJ2-1, with 7 bases matching TRBD2. This CDR3 region has 17 residues. V was clipped by 4 bases and J by 4 bases; unmatched bases: 13. Germline values: CDR1 MGHRA, CDR2 YSYEKL.

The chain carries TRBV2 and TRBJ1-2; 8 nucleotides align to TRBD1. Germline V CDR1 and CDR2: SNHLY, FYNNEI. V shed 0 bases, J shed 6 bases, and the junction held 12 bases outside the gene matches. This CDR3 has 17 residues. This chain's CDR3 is CASSEARTGRVQNGYTF. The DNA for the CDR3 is TGTGCCAGCAGTGAAGCGAGGACAGGGAGAGTTCAGAATGGCTACACCTTC.

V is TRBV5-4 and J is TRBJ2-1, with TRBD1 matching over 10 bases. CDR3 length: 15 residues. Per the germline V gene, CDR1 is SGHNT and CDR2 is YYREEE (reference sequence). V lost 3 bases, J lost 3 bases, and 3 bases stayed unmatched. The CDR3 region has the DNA TGTGCCAGCAGCTCGGGACAGGGGAACTACAATGAGCAGTTCTTC. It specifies CASSSGQGNYNEQFF.

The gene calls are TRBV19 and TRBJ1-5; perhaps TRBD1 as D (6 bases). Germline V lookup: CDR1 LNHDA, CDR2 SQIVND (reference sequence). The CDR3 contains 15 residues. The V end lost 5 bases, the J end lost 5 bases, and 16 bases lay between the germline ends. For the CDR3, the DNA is TGTGCCAGTAGTGCCCCCGGGACACACTATCAGCCCCAGCATTTT. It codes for CASSAPGTHYQPQHF.

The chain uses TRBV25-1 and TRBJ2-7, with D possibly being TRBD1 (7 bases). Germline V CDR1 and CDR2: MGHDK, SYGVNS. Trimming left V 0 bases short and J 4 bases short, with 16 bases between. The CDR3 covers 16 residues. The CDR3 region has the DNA TGTGCCAGCAGTGAATATGGGCAGGGGGGCATATACGAGCAGTACTTC. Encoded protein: CASSEYGQGGIYEQYF.

The CDR3 loop reads CASSDGYSNQPQHF. The DNA of the CDR3 is TGTGCCAGCAGTGACGGGTATAGCAATCAGCCCCAGCATTTT. V and J are TRBV6-5 and TRBJ1-5; D remains unclear. Germline CDR1 MNHEY, CDR2 SVGAGI. V was shortened by 5 bases and J by 0 bases, with 8 bases between the two germline ends. This CDR3 comprises 14 residues.

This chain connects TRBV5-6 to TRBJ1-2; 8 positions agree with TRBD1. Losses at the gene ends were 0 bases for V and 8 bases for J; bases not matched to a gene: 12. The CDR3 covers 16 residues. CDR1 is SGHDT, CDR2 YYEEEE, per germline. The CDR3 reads CASSLVLDRERRGYTF. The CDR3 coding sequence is TGTGCCAGCAGCTTGGTATTGGACAGGGAAAGACGGGGCTACACCTTC.

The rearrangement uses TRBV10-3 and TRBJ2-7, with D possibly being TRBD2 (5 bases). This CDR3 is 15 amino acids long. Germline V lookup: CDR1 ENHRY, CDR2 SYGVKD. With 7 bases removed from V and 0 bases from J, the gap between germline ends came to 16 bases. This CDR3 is CAITTNGDSSYEQYF. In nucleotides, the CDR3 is TGTGCCATCACCACGAACGGGGATAGCTCCTACGAGCAGTACTTC.

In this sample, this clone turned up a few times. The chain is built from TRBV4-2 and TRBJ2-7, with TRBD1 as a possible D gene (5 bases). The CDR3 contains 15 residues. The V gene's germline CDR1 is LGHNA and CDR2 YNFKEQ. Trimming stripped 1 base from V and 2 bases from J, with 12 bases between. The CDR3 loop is CASSQVWAGTYEQYF. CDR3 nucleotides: TGTGCCAGCAGCCAAGTGTGGGCAGGGACCTACGAGCAGTACTTC.

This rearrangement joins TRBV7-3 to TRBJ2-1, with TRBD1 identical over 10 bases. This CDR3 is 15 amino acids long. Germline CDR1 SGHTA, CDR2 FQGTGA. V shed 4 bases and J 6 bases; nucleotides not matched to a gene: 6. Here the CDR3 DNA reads TGTGCCAGCAGCTCGGGACAGGGGTTTCGCAATGAGCAGTTCTTC. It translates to CASSSGQGFRNEQFF.

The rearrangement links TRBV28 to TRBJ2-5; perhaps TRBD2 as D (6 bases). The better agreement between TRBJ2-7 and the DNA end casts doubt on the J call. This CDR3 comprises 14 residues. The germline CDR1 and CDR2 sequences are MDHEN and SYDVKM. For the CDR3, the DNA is TGTGCCAGCACTACCGGCGAGGGGACTTACGAGCAGTACTTC. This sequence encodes CASTTGEGTYEQYF.

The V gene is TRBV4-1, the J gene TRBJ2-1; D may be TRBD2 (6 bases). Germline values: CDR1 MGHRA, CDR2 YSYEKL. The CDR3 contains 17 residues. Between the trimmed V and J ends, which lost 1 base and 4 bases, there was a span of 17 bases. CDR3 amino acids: CASSQVVGKEGYNEQFF. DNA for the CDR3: TGCGCCAGCAGCCAAGTAGTAGGGAAGGAGGGATACAATGAGCAGTTCTTC.